The 9 T cell receptor beta chains reported below all come from one sample, sequenced in a study of blood T cell repertoires in COVID-19. Libraries were prepared by immunoSEQ multiplex PCR; TCRdb keeps only in-frame clonotypes and omits some of them. Of about 300,000 clones listed, 88% are singletons. The sequencing input was peripheral blood. Receptor source: a man aged 18 to 29 with active or convalescent COVID-19.

V and J are TRBV27 and TRBJ2-7; no firm D call. The CDR3 extends over 12 amino acids. V dropped 5 bases and J dropped 5 bases, with 10 bases sitting between them. In germline, CDR1 is MNHEY, CDR2 SMNVEV (reference sequence). CDR3 residues: CASSPSRHEQYF. The CDR3 coding sequence is TGTGCCAGCAGTCCATCCAGGCACGAGCAGTACTTC.

This chain uses TRBV3-1 (or the pseudogene TRBV3-2) with TRBJ1-1; no definite D call. V gave up 4 bases and J gave up 5 bases, with 11 bases separating them. The CDR3 is made up of 13 amino acids. The germline V gene encodes CDR1 LGHDT and CDR2 YNNKEL (reference sequence). The DNA for the CDR3 is TGTGCCAGCAGCCGTGGTTTGAGTACTGAAGCTTTCTTT. It specifies CASSRGLSTEAFF.

The chain combines TRBV7-9 with TRBJ2-3, with TRBD2 identical over 9 bases. The junction had 4 bases not matched to a gene; V was cut back by 3 bases and J by 0 bases. CDR1 is SEHNR and CDR2 is FQNEAQ in the germline V gene (reference sequence). The CDR3 has 16 residues. The CDR3 nucleotides read TGTGCCAGCAGCTTCGCGGGGGGGCCTAGCACAGATACGCAGTATTTT. Residues: CASSFAGGPSTDTQYF.

Notes on this clone: Germline and junction disagree at one end, which may indicate a read error. The chain has TRBV19 and TRBJ1-1; 9 bases map to TRBD1. The CDR3 sequence is 16 residues long. The germline V gene has CDR1 LNHDA and CDR2 SQIVND (reference sequence). In DNA, the CDR3 is TGTGCCAGTAGTAGTCGCCGACAGGGGGGGAACGCTGAAGCTTTCTTT. Its protein is CASSSRRQGGNAEAFF.

The CDR3 here is CASSHAERGGETQYF. CDR3 bases: TGTGCCAGCAGCCACGCCGAGCGGGGCGGGGAGACCCAGTACTTC. The chain couples TRBV6-5 to TRBJ2-5; 7 positions agree with TRBD2. CDR1 MNHEY and CDR2 SVGAGI come from the germline V gene. The CDR3 spans 15 residues. With 6 bases clipped from V and 5 bases from J, the junction kept 12 bases outside the gene matches.

The V gene is TRBV7-2, the J gene TRBJ2-7; 12 bases line up with TRBD2. CDR3 size: 17 residues. The ends lost 1 base at V and 4 bases at J; junction bases unmatched: 8. Germline V gene lookup returns CDR1 SGHTA and CDR2 FQGNSA. CDR3 sequence: CASSLVSSGGATYEQYF. The CDR3 bases are TGTGCCAGCAGCTTAGTGTCTAGCGGGGGGGCGACGTACGAGCAGTACTTC.

The chain has TRBV4-1 and TRBJ2-5, with TRBD2 identical over 10 bases. V lost 3 bases, J lost 5 bases, and 6 bases stayed unmatched. From germline, CDR1 is MGHRA and CDR2 YSYEKL. The CDR3 is made up of 15 amino acids. The CDR3 DNA sequence: TGCGCCAGCAGCCATGAGCGGGGGGGATCGGAGACCCAGTACTTC. This codes for CASSHERGGSETQYF.

The rearrangement links TRBV5-6 to TRBJ2-5; TRBD1 matches at 7 bases. This CDR3 spans 17 amino acids. The germline gives CDR1 SGHDT, CDR2 YYEEEE. The V segment lost 3 bases and the J segment 0 bases; nucleotides outside the gene matches: 11. The CDR3 coding sequence is TGTGCCAGCAGCTACTACCGGACAGGCGCGTACCAAGAGACCCAGTACTTC. Translating gives CASSYYRTGAYQETQYF.

This chain links TRBV5-4 with TRBJ1-5, with D possibly matching TRBD1 (5 bases). This CDR3 has 17 residues. Germline CDR1 SGHNT, CDR2 YYREEE (reference sequence). V was pared by 4 bases and J by 0 bases, with 17 bases between. CDR3 sequence reads: CASSRGPMTDSNQPQHF. In nucleotides, the CDR3 is TGTGCCAGCAGCCGTGGACCTATGACAGATAGCAATCAGCCCCAGCATTTT.